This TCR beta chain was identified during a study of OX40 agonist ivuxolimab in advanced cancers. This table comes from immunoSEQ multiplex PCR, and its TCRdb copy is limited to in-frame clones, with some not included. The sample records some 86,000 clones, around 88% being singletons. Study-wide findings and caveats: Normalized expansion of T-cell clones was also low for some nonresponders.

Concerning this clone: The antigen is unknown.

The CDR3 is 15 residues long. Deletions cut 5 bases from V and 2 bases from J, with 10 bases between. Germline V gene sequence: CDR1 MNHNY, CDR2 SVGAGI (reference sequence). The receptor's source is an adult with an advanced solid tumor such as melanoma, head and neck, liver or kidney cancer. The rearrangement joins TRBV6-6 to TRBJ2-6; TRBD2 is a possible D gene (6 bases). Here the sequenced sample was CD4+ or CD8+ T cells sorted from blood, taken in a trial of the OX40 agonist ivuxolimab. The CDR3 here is CASSAGLAGANVLTF. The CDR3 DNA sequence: TGTGCCAGCAGTGCGGGGTTGGCTGGGGCCAACGTCCTGACTTTC.